The 11 T cell receptor beta chains below were found in one sample sequenced in a study of T-cell reconstitution after alpha-beta-depleted transplantation in children listed by TCRdb under 2016. The treatment or condition label, read with the paper, signifies: allogeneic hematopoietic cell transplantation with graft depleted of TCRalphabeta T cells and CD19 B cells. Preparation of the library involved PCR. TCRdb lists the instrument as Illumina HiSeq 2500. Molecular barcoding was employed in the preparation of TCR libraries, with unique molecular identifiers being used to normalize TCRbeta repertoire quantification. TCRdb reprocessed the public reads (quality trimming at Q25 with fastp, clone calling with MiXCR) and kept in-frame beta chains. Rows with a matching CDR3 protein are joined into one entry that keeps the most common DNA and genes. The sample includes 700,000 to 950,000 distinct CDR3 sequences, with roughly 15% observed a single time. The ten largest clones add up to around 4.5% of the sample.

Sequenced here: PBMCs, mostly from graft donor cells, sampled 360 days after TCRalphabeta/CD19-depleted stem cell transplant. These receptors originate from a male patient younger than 18 who had a stem cell transplant for acute lymphoblastic leukemia, so the T cells may come from the graft donor.

This clonotype was observed a handful of times. This chain joins TRBV20-1 and TRBJ1-5; D possibly corresponds to TRBD1 (5 bases). From germline, CDR1 is DFQATT and CDR2 SNEGSKA (reference sequence). V lost 5 bases, J lost 6 bases, and 11 bases lay in between. CDR3 length: 12 residues. CDR3 sequence reads: CSAQRGAQPQHF. In DNA, the CDR3 is TGCAGTGCTCAAAGGGGTGCTCAGCCCCAGCATTTT.

This clonotype was seen a few times. The chain joins TRBV29-1 to TRBJ2-7; D is perhaps TRBD1 or TRBD2 (5 bases each). The germline gives CDR1 SQVTM, CDR2 ANQGSEA. This CDR3 is built from 15 residues. The V gene lost 0 bases and the J gene lost 3 bases, with 15 bases spanning the gap. The CDR3 coding sequence is TGCAGCGTTGAAGACCGGGGCCCCCCTATCTACGAGCAGTACTTC. Its translation is CSVEDRGPPIYEQYF.

This clonotype was detected a few times. V gene TRBV11-2 combines with J gene TRBJ2-7, with D perhaps TRBD1 (6 bases). The ends were cut back, 4 bases at V and 1 base at J, with 14 bases in the middle. Germline CDR1 SGHAT, CDR2 FQNNGV. This CDR3 has 15 amino acids. CDR3 sequence (DNA): TGTGCCAGCAGCTCGATTAGGGACACTTCCTACGAGCAGTACTTC. The encoded protein is CASSSIRDTSYEQYF.

On this clonotype: The CDR3 ends on some other residue instead of the conserved phenylalanine or tryptophan, so this is likely a read error. V gene TRBV29-1 combines with J gene TRBJ1-1; D remains unclear. Germline loops: CDR1 SQVTM, CDR2 ANQGSEA. Trimming cost V 8 bases and J 0 bases, with 13 bases left between them. This CDR3 spans 13 amino acids. The CDR3 region has the DNA TGCAGCTTACGAGGTGCCCTGAACACTGAAGCTTTCTCT. Translation gives CSLRGALNTEAFS.

This clonotype was observed a few times. This chain uses TRBV27 with TRBJ2-7; D possibly uses TRBD1 or TRBD2 (5 bases each). Per germline, CDR1 MNHEY and CDR2 SMNVEV (reference sequence). V lost 1 base to trimming and J lost 2 bases, with 12 bases between them. CDR3 size: 15 residues. The CDR3 bases are TGTGCCAGCAGTTTATTCCGGGGCCGAACCTACGAGCAGTACTTC. It specifies CASSLFRGRTYEQYF.

CDR3 residues: CASSLYRFGDTEAFF. CDR3 in DNA: TGTGCCAGCAGCTTATACCGGTTTGGGGACACTGAAGCTTTCTTT. The chain joins TRBV7-9 to TRBJ1-1; no reliable D call. Deletions cut 2 bases from V and 3 bases from J, with 13 bases between. Germline values: CDR1 SEHNR, CDR2 FQNEAQ (reference sequence). The CDR3 is made up of 15 amino acids.

This clonotype has a handful of counts. The chain joins TRBV12-3 or TRBV12-4 to TRBJ1-1; D is ambiguous. The ends were cut back, 3 bases at V and 4 bases at J, with 9 bases in the middle. The CDR3 has 13 residues. The CDR3 nucleotides are TGTGCCAGCAGTTTGAACGGGATCACTGAAGCTTTCTTT. As protein: CASSLNGITEAFF.

This clonotype showed up just a few times. This chain joins TRBV5-1 and TRBJ1-2; D is possibly TRBD1 (5 bases). Trimming cost V 3 bases and J 0 bases, with 9 bases left between them. The V gene's germline CDR1 is SGHRS and CDR2 YFSETQ. CDR3 length: 14 amino acids. CDR3 sequence reads: CASSWRGPNYGYTF. The CDR3 nucleotides are TGCGCCAGCAGCTGGAGGGGCCCTAACTATGGCTACACCTTC.

This chain connects TRBV9 to TRBJ2-7; D unclear. Trimming took 0 bases from V and 3 from J, leaving 13 bases between them. The CDR3 covers 15 residues. CDR1 is SGDLS, CDR2 YYNGEE, per germline. Here the CDR3 reads CASSVDVTVHYEQYF. For the CDR3, the DNA is TGTGCCAGCAGCGTAGATGTGACTGTACACTACGAGCAGTACTTC.

This clonotype has a count of ten or more. The chain uses TRBV11-2 and TRBJ2-1, with 10 bases that match TRBD2. Germline loops: CDR1 SGHAT, CDR2 FQNNGV. With 1 base clipped from V and 5 bases from J, the junction kept 11 bases outside the gene matches. This CDR3 has 18 amino acids. DNA of the CDR3: TGTGCCAGCAGCTTAGTACCAGCGGGAGGGCCATGGAACAATGAGCAGTTCTTC. It translates to CASSLVPAGGPWNNEQFF.

The chain carries TRBV13 and TRBJ2-2; 12 nucleotides match TRBD1. Germline values: CDR1 PRHDT, CDR2 FYEKMQ (reference sequence). This CDR3 comprises 16 residues. V lost 5 bases and J lost 5; bases outside the gene matches: 6. In nucleotides, the CDR3 is TGTGCCAGCAGCACGGGACAGGGGGCAGTGACCGGGGAGCTGTTTTTT. It translates to CASSTGQGAVTGELFF.